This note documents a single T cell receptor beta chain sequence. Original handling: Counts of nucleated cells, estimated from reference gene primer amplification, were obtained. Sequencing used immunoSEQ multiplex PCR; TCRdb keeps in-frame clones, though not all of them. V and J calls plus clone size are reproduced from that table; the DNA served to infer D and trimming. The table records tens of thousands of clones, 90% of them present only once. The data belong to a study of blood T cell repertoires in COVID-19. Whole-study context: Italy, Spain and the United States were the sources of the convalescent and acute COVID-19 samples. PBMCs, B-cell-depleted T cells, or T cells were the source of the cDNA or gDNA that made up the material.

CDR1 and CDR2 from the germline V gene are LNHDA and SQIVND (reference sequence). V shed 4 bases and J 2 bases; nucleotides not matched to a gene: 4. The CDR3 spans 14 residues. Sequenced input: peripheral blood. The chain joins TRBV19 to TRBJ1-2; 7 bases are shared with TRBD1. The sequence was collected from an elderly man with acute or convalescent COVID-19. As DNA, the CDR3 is TGTGCCAGTAGTACTCCGGGACAGAACTATGGCTACACCTTC. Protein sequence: CASSTPGQNYGYTF. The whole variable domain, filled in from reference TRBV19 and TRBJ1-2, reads DGGITQSPKYLFRKEGQNVTLSCEQNLNHDAMYWYRQDPGQGLRLIYYSQIVNDFQKGDIAEGYSVSREKKESFPLTVTSAQKNPTAFYLCASSTPGQNYGYTFGSGTRLTVV.